This passage covers 5 T cell receptor beta chains from one sample sequenced in a study of T-cell memory formation after mild COVID-19. Via MiXCR, TCRdb re-called the 5' RACE reads, giving one row per CDR3 protein. The sample contains about 410,000 distinct CDR3 sequences, about 20% of which appear only once. Sequenced material: PBMCs or a T cell subset sorted from them (not recorded which). All receptors come from a young man who had mild COVID-19 (a few samples of this study predate the infection). Cell type and time point are not known.

The rearrangement uses TRBV20-1 and TRBJ2-2, with a weak D call TRBD2 (7 bases). Germline V gene data show CDR1 as DFQATT and CDR2 as SNEGSKA (reference sequence). The V gene lost 5 bases and the J gene lost 2 bases, with 9 bases spanning the gap. This CDR3 is 13 amino acids long. The CDR3 nucleotides are TGCAGTGCTGGGGGGGCAAACACCGGGGAGCTGTTTTTT. Its protein product is CSAGGANTGELFF.

The gene calls are TRBV9 and TRBJ2-7; weak D call: TRBD2 (7 bases). CDR1 SGDLS and CDR2 YYNGEE come from the germline V gene. The V and J ends lost 3 bases and 6 bases respectively, with 13 bases between them. CDR3 length equals 13 residues. In DNA form, the CDR3 reads TGTGCCAGCAGCGGAGGGGGGGTCCCCGAGCAGTACTTC. This sequence encodes CASSGGGVPEQYF.

This clonotype has just a few counts. The chain joins TRBV7-2 to TRBJ1-5; TRBD1 might be the D (5 bases). The germline V gene encodes CDR1 SGHTA and CDR2 FQGNSA. V was clipped by 4 bases and J by 6 bases, with 13 bases between them. CDR3 length: 14 amino acids. This CDR3 is CASSSGAVIQPQHF. CDR3 sequence (DNA): TGTGCCAGCAGCTCCGGGGCAGTGATTCAGCCCCAGCATTTT.

This clonotype was counted a few times. The genes are TRBV7-3 and TRBJ1-1; D not resolved. Trimming pared 7 bases from V and 0 bases from J, leaving 6 bases between. This CDR3 contains 12 residues. The germline V gene has CDR1 SGHTA and CDR2 FQGTGA. The CDR3 DNA is TGTGCCAGCACCGGGGTGAACACTGAAGCTTTCTTT. Translated, it gives CASTGVNTEAFF. Together with reference TRBV7-3 and TRBJ1-1, the CDR3 gives the full variable domain: GAGVSQTPSNKVTEKGKYVELRCDPISGHTALYWYRQSLGQGPEFLIYFQGTGAADDSGLPNDRFFAVRPEGSVSTLKIQRTERGDSAVYLCASTGVNTEAFFGQGTRLTVV.

This chain connects TRBV20-1 to TRBJ1-4, with TRBD1 matching 9 bases. The CDR3 contains 15 residues. CDR1 is DFQATT, CDR2 SNEGSKA, per germline (reference sequence). The trim removed 1 base at V and 7 bases at J, leaving 7 bases unmatched. CDR3 DNA sequence: TGCAGTGCTAGAGGGGGGGACAGGGTAGGTGAAAAACTGTTTTTT. The encoded protein is CSARGGDRVGEKLFF.